A selection of T cell receptor beta chains follows, all from one sample in a study of T cells in Graves' hyperthyroidism and ophthalmopathy. MiXCR, run by TCRdb on the multiplex PCR reads, gives a single entry per CDR3 protein. The sample holds roughly 700,000 distinct CDR3 sequences, approximately 36% seen once. The sequenced material came from blood. These receptor sequences come from a woman aged 40 to 50 with Graves' hyperthyroidism. CDR3s include the opening cysteine and the closing phenylalanine or tryptophan. The D gene is left open where the match is weak. Part of the rows lack a size; the others show once, few, many or a class for expanded clones.

J gene: TRBJ1-6; V gene: TRBV9; clone size: few; D gene: -; CDR3 length: 17; CDR3 protein: CASSGNGGRNPYSPLHF; CDR3 DNA: TGTGCCAGCAGCGGAAACGGGGGGCGGAATCCCTATTCACCCCTCCACTTT
J gene: TRBJ1-2; V gene: TRBV10-3; clone size: few; D gene: TRBD1; CDR3 length: 15; CDR3 protein: CASSRPLQGDIGYTF; CDR3 DNA: TGTGCCAGCAGTCGCCCATTACAGGGGGATATTGGCTACACCTTC
J gene: TRBJ1-5; V gene: TRBV12-3/TRBV12-4; clone size: many; D gene: -; CDR3 length: 16; CDR3 protein: CASSLKGMVGNQPQHF; CDR3 DNA: TGTGCCAGCAGTCTAAAGGGTATGGTTGGCAATCAGCCCCAGCATTTT
J gene: TRBJ2-5; V gene: TRBV30; clone size: -; D gene: -; CDR3 length: 13; CDR3 protein: CAWSVFEGETQYF; CDR3 DNA: TGTGCCTGGAGTGTATTTGAAGGGGAGACCCAGTACTTC
J gene: TRBJ1-2; V gene: TRBV19; clone size: many; D gene: -; CDR3 length: 14; CDR3 protein: CASSSAFDRYGYTF; CDR3 DNA: TGTGCCAGTAGTTCTGCATTCGATCGTTATGGCTACACCTTC
J gene: TRBJ2-5; V gene: TRBV7-7; clone size: few; D gene: -; CDR3 length: 15; CDR3 protein: CASSATEIWSETQYF; CDR3 DNA: TGTGCTAGCAGCGCTACAGAGATTTGGTCGGAGACCCAGTACTTC
J gene: TRBJ1-5; V gene: TRBV2; clone size: many; D gene: TRBD1; CDR3 length: 15; CDR3 protein: CASRFDRGGNQPQHF; CDR3 DNA: TGTGCCAGCAGGTTTGACAGGGGGGGAAATCAGCCCCAGCATTTT
J gene: TRBJ2-1; V gene: TRBV7-2; clone size: -; D gene: -; CDR3 length: 16; CDR3 protein: CASSLGGRGGGNEQFF; CDR3 DNA: TGTGCCAGCAGCTTAGGAGGCAGGGGAGGAGGGAATGAGCAGTTCTTC
J gene: TRBJ2-5; V gene: TRBV3-1; clone size: few; D gene: -; CDR3 length: 16; CDR3 protein: CASSQEGGGGWKTQYF; CDR3 DNA: TGTGCCAGCAGCCAAGAAGGCGGTGGGGGATGGAAGACCCAGTACTTC
J gene: TRBJ2-7; V gene: TRBV19; clone size: many; D gene: TRBD1; CDR3 length: 14; CDR3 protein: CASSATGGTYEQYF; CDR3 DNA: TGTGCCAGTAGTGCTACAGGGGGGACCTACGAGCAGTACTTC
J gene: TRBJ2-7; V gene: TRBV6-5; clone size: -; D gene: -; CDR3 length: 14; CDR3 protein: CASSKYRDIYEQYF; CDR3 DNA: TGTGCCAGCAGTAAATACAGGGATATCTACGAGCAGTACTTC
J gene: TRBJ1-1; V gene: TRBV7-9; clone size: many; D gene: -; CDR3 length: 16; CDR3 protein: CASSTLRTVRNTEAFF; CDR3 DNA: TGTGCCAGCAGCACGTTACGGACAGTTCGGAACACTGAAGCTTTCTTT
J gene: TRBJ2-3; V gene: TRBV6-2/TRBV6-3; clone size: once; D gene: TRBD1; CDR3 length: 17; CDR3 protein: CASSQDQAGGRTDTQYF; CDR3 DNA: TGTGCCAGCAGCCAAGATCAGGCAGGGGGCCGCACAGATACGCAGTATTTT
J gene: TRBJ1-5; V gene: TRBV15; clone size: -; D gene: -; CDR3 length: 14; CDR3 protein: CATSSQGTRGPQHF; CDR3 DNA: TGTGCCACCAGCAGCCAAGGAACGCGTGGGCCCCAGCATTTT
J gene: TRBJ1-3; V gene: TRBV2; clone size: many; D gene: TRBD1; CDR3 length: 13; CDR3 protein: CATATGPGNTIYF; CDR3 DNA: TGTGCCACCGCGACAGGGCCTGGAAACACCATATATTTT
J gene: TRBJ1-5; V gene: TRBV14; clone size: -; D gene: -; CDR3 length: 15; CDR3 protein: CASSQASLSNQPQHF; CDR3 DNA: TGTGCCAGCAGCCAAGCGTCTTTAAGCAATCAGCCCCAGCATTTT
J gene: TRBJ1-1; V gene: TRBV14; clone size: -; D gene: -; CDR3 length: 14; CDR3 protein: CASSQAGAVTEAFF; CDR3 DNA: TGTGCCAGCAGCCAAGCGGGGGCTGTCACTGAAGCTTTCTTT
J gene: TRBJ2-6; V gene: TRBV19; clone size: -; D gene: -; CDR3 length: 15; CDR3 protein: CASSKAQTGANVLTF; CDR3 DNA: TGTGCCAGTAGTAAGGCGCAAACTGGGGCCAACGTCCTGACTTTC
J gene: TRBJ2-7; V gene: TRBV7-2; clone size: many; D gene: -; CDR3 length: 11; CDR3 protein: CASSTGSEQYF; CDR3 DNA: TGTGCCAGCAGCACAGGATCCGAGCAGTACTTC
J gene: TRBJ2-7; V gene: TRBV7-9; clone size: many; D gene: -; CDR3 length: 16; CDR3 protein: CASSLAGPGLTYEQYF; CDR3 DNA: TGTGCCAGCAGCTTAGCCGGGCCGGGACTTACCTACGAGCAGTACTTC
J gene: TRBJ1-1; V gene: TRBV20-1; clone size: many; D gene: -; CDR3 length: 13; CDR3 protein: CSARVTPYTEAFF; CDR3 DNA: TGCAGTGCTAGAGTCACCCCCTACACTGAAGCTTTCTTT
J gene: TRBJ2-6; V gene: TRBV10-3; clone size: -; D gene: -; CDR3 length: 19; CDR3 protein: CASSQGLFSIKTGANVLTF; CDR3 DNA: TGTGCCAGCAGCCAAGGACTCTTCTCAATAAAAACTGGGGCCAACGTCCTGACTTTC